The 14 T cell receptor beta chains below come from one sample, sequenced in a study of vaccination and CD4 T cells after COVID-19. At the Johns Hopkins FTIC core, DNA taken from cultured CD4+ T cells was sequenced by way of the Oncomine TCR Beta short-read assay. Via MiXCR, TCRdb re-called the PCR reads, giving one row per CDR3 protein. Among about 15,000 distinct CDR3 sequences, roughly 50% were seen once, and the ten largest hold roughly an eighth. Treatment reported: roughly 11-day PBMC culture with coronavirus spike peptide pools or control peptides (ViraFEST assay). Their target antigens are unknown. Sequenced material: CD4+ T cells from blood, cultured in vitro. Receptors originate from a human donor who had recovered from COVID-19.

The V gene is TRBV12-3 or TRBV12-4, the J gene TRBJ2-5, with 7 bases that match TRBD1. V dropped 6 bases and J dropped 7; count of bases not matched to a gene: 20. The CDR3 loop spans 17 amino acids. The CDR3 coding sequence is TGTGCCAGCAGAGAGACGAGACAGGGTTCTTTCGTCGGGACCCAGTACTTC. Translating it yields CASRETRQGSFVGTQYF.

The J gene is TRBJ1-1, the V gene TRBV6-5; D uncertain. Germline CDR1 reads MNHEY; CDR2 reads SVGAGI. The CDR3 totals 12 residues. Between the trimmed V and J ends, which lost 3 bases and 7 bases, there was a span of 9 bases. The CDR3, as DNA: TGTGCCAGCAGTTATCTCTCCGGTGAAGCTTTCTTT. Translated: CASSYLSGEAFF.

This clonotype turned up a few times. The chain uses TRBV6-1 and TRBJ1-5; 9 positions match TRBD1. The J segment lost 1 base and the V segment lost 6 bases, leaving 7 bases of the junction unmatched. This CDR3 spans 16 amino acids. Germline CDR1 MNHNS, CDR2 SASEGT. For the CDR3, the DNA is TGTGCCAGCAGAGAACAGGGGGCTACGAGCAATCAGCCCCAGCATTTT. Its protein is CASREQGATSNQPQHF.

The chain is built from TRBV11-3 and TRBJ1-6; D not resolved. Looked up from germline, CDR1 is SGHNT and CDR2 is YENEEA. The CDR3 is 12 residues long. Trimming stripped 3 bases from V and 9 bases from J, with 6 bases between. DNA for the CDR3: TGTGCCAGCAGCTTGTGGGGTTCACCCCTCCACTTT. As protein: CASSLWGSPLHF.

Written as DNA, the CDR3 is TGTGCCAGCAGTCTGAGTACAGGTGGGGCACGCACAGATACGCAGTATTTT. Translating it yields CASSLSTGGARTDTQYF. The chain uses TRBV27 and TRBJ2-3, with D perhaps matching TRBD1 (5 bases). CDR3 length: 17 amino acids. V lost 5 bases to trimming and J lost 1 base, with 19 bases between them. Germline V CDR1 and CDR2: MNHEY, SMNVEV (reference sequence).

This clonotype came up a few times. The chain employs TRBV5-4 and TRBJ1-2; 7 bases align to TRBD1. The trim removed 0 bases at V and 1 base at J, leaving 6 bases unmatched. This CDR3 is 16 amino acids long. Germline values: CDR1 SGHNT, CDR2 YYREEE (reference sequence). This CDR3 reads CASSLGDRILNYGYTF. DNA of the CDR3: TGTGCCAGCAGCTTGGGGGACAGAATCCTTAACTATGGCTACACCTTC.

This clonotype was seen a handful of times. The rearrangement joins TRBV6-1 to TRBJ1-5; TRBD1 aligns across 10 bases. After removal of 4 bases from V and 7 bases from J, the junction contained 7 bases not matched to a gene. The CDR3 is 15 residues long. Germline CDR1 is MNHNS and CDR2 is SASEGT. The CDR3, as DNA: TGTGCCAGCAGTGTCCAGGGACAGGGGAGCCAGCCCCAGCATTTT. Residues: CASSVQGQGSQPQHF.

The V call is TRBV24-1, the J call TRBJ2-7; D perhaps matches TRBD1 (6 bases). V was shortened by 2 bases and J by 3 bases, with 7 bases between the two germline ends. CDR1 and CDR2 (germline): KGHDR, SFDVKD. The CDR3 runs to 13 residues. The CDR3 loop is CATSDSDSYEQYF. The DNA for the CDR3 is TGTGCCACCAGTGATTCGGACAGCTACGAGCAGTACTTC.

This clonotype was seen a few times. The V and J genes are TRBV6-5 and TRBJ1-5; no clear D. The ends were cut back, 4 bases at V and 4 bases at J, with 5 bases in the middle. Germline-derived CDR1 and CDR2 are MNHEY and SVGAGI. CDR3 length: 12 amino acids. The CDR3 reads CASSSPNQPQHF. CDR3 bases: TGTGCCAGCAGTTCACCGAATCAGCCCCAGCATTTT.

V gene TRBV28 combines with J gene TRBJ2-3; 7 bases map to TRBD2. CDR1 is MDHEN, CDR2 SYDVKM, per germline. Germline trimming cut 4 bases from V and 6 bases from J; bases unmatched to any gene: 13. This CDR3 spans 16 amino acids. The CDR3 is CASSSRRTSQTDTQYF. The CDR3 DNA sequence: TGTGCCAGCAGTTCGCGGAGGACTAGTCAAACCGATACGCAGTATTTT. The entire variable domain, with the rest obtained from reference TRBV28 and TRBJ2-3, is as follows: DVKVTQSSRYLVKRTGEKVFLECVQDMDHENMFWYRQDPGLGLRLIYFSYDVKMKEKGDIPEGYSVSREKKERFSLILESASTNQTSMYLCASSSRRTSQTDTQYFGPGTRLTVL.

This chain links TRBV6-5 with TRBJ1-2; the D gene is possibly TRBD1 (6 bases). Deletions cut 1 base from V and 4 bases from J, with 13 bases between. In germline, CDR1 is MNHEY, CDR2 SVGAGI. CDR3 length: 15 residues. The CDR3 is CASSYLQGDGYGYTF. The DNA of the CDR3 is TGTGCCAGCAGTTACTTACAGGGAGATGGCTATGGCTACACCTTC.

J is TRBJ2-1 and V is TRBV19, with D maybe TRBD1 (5 bases). With 0 bases removed from V and 9 bases from J, the gap between germline ends came to 12 bases. The germline V gene encodes CDR1 LNHDA and CDR2 SQIVND (reference sequence). This CDR3 comprises 14 residues. CDR3 residues: CASSIDVGAGEQFF. CDR3 coding DNA: TGTGCCAGTAGTATAGATGTAGGGGCCGGTGAGCAGTTCTTC. The complete variable domain, with remaining parts taken from reference TRBV19 and TRBJ2-1, reads DGGITQSPKYLFRKEGQNVTLSCEQNLNHDAMYWYRQDPGQGLRLIYYSQIVNDFQKGDIAEGYSVSREKKESFPLTVTSAQKNPTAFYLCASSIDVGAGEQFFGPGTRLTVL.

This clonotype has only a few counts. The chain carries TRBV15 and TRBJ1-2, with D maybe TRBD1 (6 bases). The CDR3 consists of 14 residues. Trimming took 0 bases from V and 8 from J, leaving 13 bases between them. Germline-derived CDR1 and CDR2 are LNHNV and YYDKDF (reference sequence). The DNA for the CDR3 is TGTGCCACCAGCAGAGATCGGGGGGGCGGCGGCTACACCTTC. It is translated as CATSRDRGGGGYTF.

The V gene is TRBV20-1, the J gene TRBJ2-3; no firm D call. The CDR3 has 10 amino acids. V was clipped by 4 bases and J by 5 bases, with 4 bases between them. Germline CDR1 reads DFQATT; CDR2 reads SNEGSKA (reference sequence). The CDR3 sequence: CSAMEDTQYF. DNA for the CDR3: TGCAGTGCTATGGAAGATACGCAGTATTTT.